One and the same sample provided the 5 T cell receptor beta chains below, sequenced in a study of long-term antiretroviral therapy in people with HIV. Running of the v3.0 immunoSEQ assay took place at survey level. TCRdb's table, derived via immunoSEQ multiplex PCR, lists solely in-frame clones and lacks some. The sample records tens of thousands of clones, roughly 87% being singletons. The material was unsorted PBMCs, obtained 2 years after starting antiretroviral therapy. The receptors derive from a man aged 50-60 years with HIV.

The CDR3 bases are TGCGCCAGCAGCTTGGGACCAGCGGGAGGGCTCGGCACAGATACGCAGTATTTT. Protein sequence: CASSLGPAGGLGTDTQYF. The gene calls are TRBV5-1 and TRBJ2-3; 10 bases agree with TRBD2. Germline lookup yields CDR1 SGHRS and CDR2 YFSETQ. The CDR3 totals 18 residues. Trimming removed 0 bases from V and 1 base from J; junction bases left unmatched: 8.

The rearrangement uses TRBV6-1 and TRBJ2-7; D is undetermined. V lost 7 bases and J lost 3, with 7 bases in between. The germline V gene encodes CDR1 MNHNS and CDR2 SASEGT. The CDR3 has 11 residues. CDR3 sequence (DNA): TGTGCCAGCAATAGATTCTACGAGCAGTACTTC. Translation gives CASNRFYEQYF.

CDR3 sequence (DNA): TGTGCCAGCAGCTTCAGGGCTGGGGCCAACGTCCTGACTTTC. This codes for CASSFRAGANVLTF. V is TRBV7-2 and J is TRBJ2-6; D is perhaps TRBD1 (5 bases). Between the trimmed V and J ends, which lost 3 bases and 2 bases, there was a span of 5 bases. The germline V gene has CDR1 SGHTA and CDR2 FQGNSA. This CDR3 contains 14 residues.

In this sample, this clone turned up a few times. The rearrangement uses TRBV27 and TRBJ1-2; possibly TRBD1 for D (5 bases). Trimming removed 2 bases from V and 7 bases from J, with 8 bases in between. The CDR3 consists of 12 residues. CDR1 and CDR2 from the germline V gene are MNHEY and SMNVEV (reference sequence). The CDR3 DNA is TGTGCCAGCAGTTTACCGGGGCTTGGCTACACCTTC. Translation gives CASSLPGLGYTF.

CDR3 in amino acids: CASSLGYNTEAFF. The CDR3 DNA is TGTGCCAGCAGCTTAGGATACAACACTGAAGCTTTCTTT. This chain uses TRBV7-2 with TRBJ1-1; D is unclear. V was shortened by 1 base and J by 2 bases, with 5 bases between the two germline ends. From germline, CDR1 is SGHTA and CDR2 FQGNSA. The CDR3 loop spans 13 amino acids. Based on the CDR3 plus reference TRBV7-2 and TRBJ1-1, the full variable domain is GAGVSQSPSNKVTEKGKDVELRCDPISGHTALYWYRQSLGQGLEFLIYFQGNSAPDKSGLPSDRFSAERTGGSVSTLTIQRTQQEDSAVYLCASSLGYNTEAFFGQGTRLTVV.